This T cell receptor (beta chain) emerged from a study of T cells after posttransplantation cyclophosphamide. The method was immunoSEQ multiplex PCR; TCRdb's version includes in-frame clones alone and lacks a portion of them. The sample carries tens of thousands of clones, about 86% recorded once. For this clone: Its antigen is unknown.

The CDR3 is made up of 14 amino acids. Germline loops: CDR1 SGHNT, CDR2 YENEEA. Whole-study results and caveats: Recipient CMV seropositivity and CMV reactivation strongly tracked TRB clonality. Donor CD8+ memory clones often dominated recipient blood repertoires at later times. Skin or GI-infiltrating T cells shared few TRB sequences with blood.

The V gene is TRBV11-3, the J gene TRBJ2-5; D may be TRBD2 (6 bases). The J call is uncertain, as TRBJ2-7 better fits the DNA end. This TCR was sampled from a man aged 25 to 40 with a blood cancer, CMV-positive, and with a related stem cell donor. Sequenced material: PBMCs. The CDR3 loop is CASSLSPGASEQYF. The CDR3 DNA reads as TGTGCCAGCAGCTTAAGTCCGGGAGCCTCCGAGCAGTACTTC.